A selection of T cell receptor beta chains follows, all from one sample in a study of cytomegalovirus exposure and HLA in healthy donors. This table comes from immunoSEQ multiplex PCR, and its TCRdb copy is limited to in-frame clones, with some not included. This table has 100,000 to 150,000 clones, roughly two thirds appearing once. Sequenced input: PBMCs. These receptors all come from a young man in good health and CMV-seropositive. The CDR3 runs from the conserved cysteine through the conserved F or W. The order of the fields is CDR3 protein, CDR3 DNA, clone size, CDR3 length, D gene, J gene, V gene. The D gene is left open where the match is weak. Size tells how often a clone was seen (once, few, many) or the class of an expanded clone, and some rows leave it out.

CDR3: CASGLPSGRVTDTQYF; DNA: TGTGCTAGTGGTTTGCCTAGCGGGAGAGTGACAGATACGCAGTATTTT; size: NA; length: 16; D: TRBD2; J: TRBJ2-3; V: TRBV12-5
CDR3: CASSSGSGANVLTF; DNA: TGTGCCAGCAGTTCCGGCTCTGGGGCCAACGTCCTGACTTTC; size: NA; length: 14; D: NA; J: TRBJ2-6; V: TRBV6-6
CDR3: CSVVRNYGYTF; DNA: TGCAGCGTTGTGCGTAACTATGGCTACACCTTC; size: NA; length: 11; D: NA; J: TRBJ1-2; V: TRBV29-1
CDR3: CASSQGVEDYGYTF; DNA: TGCGCCAGCAGCCAAGGGGTAGAGGACTATGGCTACACCTTC; size: NA; length: 14; D: NA; J: TRBJ1-2; V: TRBV4-3
CDR3: CASSYRGGSNEQFF; DNA: TGTGCCAGCAGTTACCGGGGGGGTAGCAATGAGCAGTTCTTC; size: NA; length: 14; D: TRBD2; J: TRBJ2-1; V: TRBV6-5
CDR3: CASSLTGTNYEQYF; DNA: TGTGCCAGCAGCTTAACCGGGACAAACTACGAGCAGTACTTC; size: few; length: 14; D: NA; J: TRBJ2-7; V: TRBV5-6
CDR3: CASSLEDRENQPQHF; DNA: TGCGCCAGCAGCTTGGAGGACAGGGAGAATCAGCCCCAGCATTTT; size: few; length: 15; D: TRBD1; J: TRBJ1-5; V: TRBV5-1
CDR3: CASSQDLIKGANTF; DNA: TGCGCCAGCAGCCAAGATTTAATCAAGGGGGCTAACACCTTC; size: NA; length: 14; D: TRBD1; J: TRBJ1-2; V: TRBV4-3
CDR3: CASSRGSYNEQFF; DNA: TGTGCCAGCAGCAGGGGATCCTACAATGAGCAGTTCTTC; size: NA; length: 13; D: NA; J: TRBJ2-1; V: TRBV7-9
CDR3: CASSLPGGPGDTQYF; DNA: TGTGCCAGCAGCTTGCCGGGGGGGCCGGGAGATACGCAGTATTTT; size: few; length: 15; D: TRBD2; J: TRBJ2-3; V: TRBV5-4
CDR3: CASSVGSGSPFYEQFF; DNA: TGTGCCAGCAGCGTAGGTAGCGGGAGCCCCTTCTATGAGCAGTTCTTC; size: few; length: 16; D: TRBD2; J: TRBJ2-1; V: TRBV9
CDR3: CATSREQAYNEQFF; DNA: TGTGCCACCAGCAGAGAACAGGCCTACAATGAGCAGTTCTTC; size: NA; length: 14; D: NA; J: TRBJ2-1; V: TRBV15
CDR3: CASSVAQGAGTGELFF; DNA: TGTGCCAGCAGCGTAGCACAGGGTGCGGGCACCGGGGAGCTGTTTTTT; size: NA; length: 16; D: NA; J: TRBJ2-2; V: TRBV9
CDR3: CASSLANGHYNEQFF; DNA: TGTGCCAGCAGCTTAGCCAACGGACATTACAATGAGCAGTTCTTC; size: NA; length: 15; D: NA; J: TRBJ2-1; V: TRBV7-9
CDR3: CASSLGLWREGPDTQYF; DNA: TGTGCCAGCAGCTTAGGGCTGTGGCGGGAGGGCCCAGATACGCAGTATTTT; size: NA; length: 17; D: TRBD2; J: TRBJ2-3; V: TRBV7-9
CDR3: CASSFGPDTQYF; DNA: TGTGCCAGCAGCTTCGGTCCTGATACGCAGTATTTT; size: NA; length: 12; D: NA; J: TRBJ2-3; V: TRBV7-2
CDR3: CSVTTGAGGANVLTF; DNA: TGCAGCGTTACGACAGGGGCGGGAGGGGCCAACGTCCTGACTTTC; size: NA; length: 15; D: TRBD1; J: TRBJ2-6; V: TRBV29-1
CDR3: CASRRTSGTYEQYF; DNA: TGCGCCAGCAGACGGACTAGCGGAACCTACGAGCAGTACTTC; size: NA; length: 14; D: TRBD2; J: TRBJ2-7; V: TRBV10-2
CDR3: CASSYSGGMNEKLFF; DNA: TGTGCCAGCAGTTACTCCGGGGGAATGAATGAAAAACTGTTTTTT; size: NA; length: 15; D: NA; J: TRBJ1-4; V: TRBV6-5
CDR3: CASSGGGQENTEAFF; DNA: TGCGCCAGCAGCGGAGGGGGACAGGAGAACACTGAAGCTTTCTTT; size: NA; length: 15; D: TRBD1; J: TRBJ1-1; V: TRBV5-1
CDR3: CASRQTGAPNTGELFF; DNA: TGTGCCAGCAGACAAACAGGGGCCCCGAACACCGGGGAGCTGTTTTTT; size: NA; length: 16; D: TRBD1; J: TRBJ2-2; V: TRBV28
CDR3: CASSPRQGSTEAFF; DNA: TGTGCCAGCAGCCCTCGACAGGGGTCGACTGAAGCTTTCTTT; size: NA; length: 14; D: TRBD1; J: TRBJ1-1; V: TRBV11-3
CDR3: CASSQDHRQNTIYF; DNA: TGCGCCAGCAGCCAAGATCACAGACAAAACACCATATATTTT; size: NA; length: 14; D: NA; J: TRBJ1-3; V: TRBV4-1
CDR3: CASSAWTGSYEQYF; DNA: TGTGCCAGTAGTGCCTGGACAGGATCCTACGAGCAGTACTTC; size: NA; length: 14; D: TRBD1; J: TRBJ2-7; V: TRBV19
CDR3: CASSLYRWGEPGANVLTF; DNA: TGTGCCAGCAGTTTATATCGTTGGGGGGAACCTGGGGCCAACGTCCTGACTTTC; size: NA; length: 18; D: NA; J: TRBJ2-6; V: TRBV27
CDR3: CASALQGFFTEAFF; DNA: TGTGCCAGTGCCCTCCAGGGGTTCTTCACTGAAGCTTTCTTT; size: few; length: 14; D: NA; J: TRBJ1-1; V: TRBV6-5
CDR3: CASSPDSNTDTQYF; DNA: TGCGCCAGCAGCCCGGACTCCAATACAGATACGCAGTATTTT; size: NA; length: 14; D: NA; J: TRBJ2-3; V: TRBV5-1
CDR3: CASRICQLLYEQYF; DNA: TGTGCCAGTAGAATATGCCAATTACTCTACGAGCAGTACTTC; size: NA; length: 14; D: NA; J: TRBJ2-7; V: TRBV19
CDR3: CASSTDSYEQYF; DNA: TGTGCCAGTTCGACAGACTCCTACGAGCAGTACTTC; size: NA; length: 12; D: NA; J: TRBJ2-7; V: TRBV19
CDR3: CASSPSGTQETQYF; DNA: TGTGCCAGCAGTCCTAGCGGGACCCAAGAGACCCAGTACTTC; size: NA; length: 14; D: TRBD2; J: TRBJ2-5; V: TRBV7-2
CDR3: CAWSIKGRGDQPQHF; DNA: TGTGCCTGGAGTATAAAGGGCAGGGGGGATCAGCCCCAGCATTTT; size: few; length: 15; D: TRBD1; J: TRBJ1-5; V: TRBV30
CDR3: CASSQDSLAGRSDEQYF; DNA: TGCGCCAGCAGCCAAGATTCGCTTGCCGGGAGAAGCGACGAGCAGTACTTC; size: few; length: 17; D: NA; J: TRBJ2-7; V: TRBV4-3
CDR3: CASSRTGQTYEQYF; DNA: TGTGCCAGCAGCCGGACAGGGCAGACCTACGAGCAGTACTTC; size: NA; length: 14; D: TRBD1; J: TRBJ2-7; V: TRBV11-3
CDR3: CASSEGSARPEAQYF; DNA: TGTGCCAGCAGTGAAGGGTCCGCCCGTCCAGAGGCCCAGTACTTC; size: NA; length: 15; D: NA; J: TRBJ2-5; V: TRBV2
CDR3: CASSQTSLGSGSYNEQFF; DNA: TGCGCCAGCAGCCAAACCTCCCTTGGTAGCGGGAGCTACAATGAGCAGTTCTTC; size: few; length: 18; D: TRBD2; J: TRBJ2-1; V: TRBV4-1
CDR3: CASSPTTDEQFF; DNA: TGTGCCAGCAGCCCGACTACCGATGAGCAGTTCTTC; size: NA; length: 12; D: NA; J: TRBJ2-1; V: TRBV6-5
CDR3: CASSEVYSNQPQHF; DNA: TGTGCCAGCAGTGAGGTCTATAGCAATCAGCCCCAGCATTTT; size: NA; length: 14; D: NA; J: TRBJ1-5; V: TRBV2
CDR3: CASSQSAGTENYEQYF; DNA: TGCGCCAGCAGCCAATCGGCAGGGACAGAGAACTACGAGCAGTACTTC; size: NA; length: 16; D: TRBD1; J: TRBJ2-7; V: TRBV4-1
CDR3: CSVRATGTRGWDYGYTF; DNA: TGCAGCGTGCGCGCCACAGGGACGAGGGGTTGGGACTATGGCTACACCTTC; size: NA; length: 17; D: NA; J: TRBJ1-2; V: TRBV29-1
CDR3: CASGAGEVNEQFF; DNA: TGTGCCAGCGGAGCGGGAGAGGTCAATGAGCAGTTCTTC; size: few; length: 13; D: TRBD2; J: TRBJ2-1; V: TRBV11-2
CDR3: CATSRYQGLIEETQYF; DNA: TGTGCCACCAGCAGATACCAGGGGCTTATCGAAGAGACCCAGTACTTC; size: few; length: 16; D: NA; J: TRBJ2-5; V: TRBV15
CDR3: CASSSTSGNNEQFF; DNA: TGTGCCAGCAGCTCAACGTCCGGGAACAATGAGCAGTTCTTC; size: NA; length: 14; D: NA; J: TRBJ2-1; V: TRBV5-6
CDR3: CASRAGAETQYF; DNA: TGTGCCAGCAGAGCAGGGGCAGAGACCCAGTACTTC; size: NA; length: 12; D: NA; J: TRBJ2-5; V: TRBV2
CDR3: CASSKGGVSSYNEQFF; DNA: TGCGCCAGCAGCAAAGGAGGGGTAAGCTCCTACAATGAGCAGTTCTTC; size: once; length: 16; D: NA; J: TRBJ2-1; V: TRBV5-1
CDR3: CASSQNSNYNEQFF; DNA: TGCGCCAGCAGCCAAAATTCCAACTACAATGAGCAGTTCTTC; size: NA; length: 14; D: NA; J: TRBJ2-1; V: TRBV4-1
CDR3: CASSLVLAGTDTQYF; DNA: TGTGCCAGCAGCTTAGTGCTGGCAGGCACAGATACGCAGTATTTT; size: NA; length: 15; D: NA; J: TRBJ2-3; V: TRBV11-2
CDR3: CASSMVAGGNEKLFF; DNA: TGTGCCAGTAGTATGGTTGCAGGGGGCAATGAAAAACTGTTTTTT; size: few; length: 15; D: TRBD1; J: TRBJ1-4; V: TRBV19
CDR3: CASSYSPGQGDSPLHF; DNA: TGTGCCAGCAGTTACTCGCCGGGACAGGGGGATTCACCCCTCCACTTT; size: NA; length: 16; D: TRBD1; J: TRBJ1-6; V: TRBV6-5
CDR3: CASSLGGVAGDNEQFF; DNA: TGCGCCAGCAGCTTGGGGGGGGTAGCGGGTGACAATGAGCAGTTCTTC; size: NA; length: 16; D: TRBD2; J: TRBJ2-1; V: TRBV5-1
CDR3: CASNLGQAPNYGYTF; DNA: TGCGCCAGCAACCTCGGACAGGCGCCTAACTATGGCTACACCTTC; size: NA; length: 15; D: TRBD1; J: TRBJ1-2; V: TRBV23-1